This T cell receptor beta chain was profiled in a study of Ad26.COV2.S vaccination and SARS-CoV-2 variants. The overall study: In the COV1001 trial, the donor was in the Ad26.COV2.S arm. Intramuscularly, Ad26.COV2.S was given either once or twice, 56 days apart. General observations from the study: It was vaccine recipients, not placebo recipients, who had the higher spike-specific TCR breadth.

Data came from immunoSEQ multiplex PCR; TCRdb stores just in-frame clones and leaves some out. The table lists fewer than 300,000 clones, around 87% of them singletons, with under 4% in the top ten. Of note for this clone: As yet, its antigen is unknown.

The sample's treatment: about 20 received Ad26.COV2.S at low or high dose, single or two shots; about 5 received placebo; per-sample allocation not given. Collection of the samples took place on day 63 after the first injection of vaccine or placebo. SARS-CoV-2 spike from the Wuhan strain was encoded by the vaccine, an Ad26 vector. This clonotype originated in a person between 18 and 59 years old who received the Ad26.COV2.S COVID-19 vaccine or a placebo. The sample consisted of peripheral blood, taken in a trial of Ad26.COV2.S vaccine versus placebo.

CDR3 nucleotide sequence: TGTGCCAGCAGTGAAAAGTTGGGGCTCTCACCCCTCCACTTT. The encoded protein is CASSEKLGLSPLHF. The chain couples TRBV6-4 to TRBJ1-6, with D tentatively TRBD1 (5 bases). This CDR3 comprises 14 residues. V shed 3 bases and J shed 10 bases, with 13 bases lying between them. From germline, CDR1 is MRHNA and CDR2 SNTAGT.